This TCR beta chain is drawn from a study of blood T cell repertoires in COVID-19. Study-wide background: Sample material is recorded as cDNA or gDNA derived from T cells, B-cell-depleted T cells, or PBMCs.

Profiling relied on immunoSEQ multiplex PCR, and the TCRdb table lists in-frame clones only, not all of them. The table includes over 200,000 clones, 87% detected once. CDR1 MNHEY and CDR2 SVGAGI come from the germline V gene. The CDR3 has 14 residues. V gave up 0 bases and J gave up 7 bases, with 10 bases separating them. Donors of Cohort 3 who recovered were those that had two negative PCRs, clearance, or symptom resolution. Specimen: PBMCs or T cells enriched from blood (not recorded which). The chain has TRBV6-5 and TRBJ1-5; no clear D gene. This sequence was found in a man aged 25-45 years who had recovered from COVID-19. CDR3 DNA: TGTGCCAGCAGTTACTCGAGAGGGTTACAGCCCCAGCATTTT. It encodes CASSYSRGLQPQHF.